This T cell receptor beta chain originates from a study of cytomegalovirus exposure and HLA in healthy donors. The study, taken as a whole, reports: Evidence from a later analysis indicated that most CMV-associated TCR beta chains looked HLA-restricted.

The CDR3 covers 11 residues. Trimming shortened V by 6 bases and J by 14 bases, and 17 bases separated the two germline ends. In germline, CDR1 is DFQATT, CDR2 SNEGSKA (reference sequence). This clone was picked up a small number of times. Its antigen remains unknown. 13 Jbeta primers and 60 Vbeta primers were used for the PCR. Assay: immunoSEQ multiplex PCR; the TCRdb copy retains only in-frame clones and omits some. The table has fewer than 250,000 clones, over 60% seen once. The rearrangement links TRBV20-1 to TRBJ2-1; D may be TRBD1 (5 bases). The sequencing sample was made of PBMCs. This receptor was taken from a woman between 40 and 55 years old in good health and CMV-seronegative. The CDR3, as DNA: TGCAGTGCAAAACTGGGGCAGGGCGAGTTCTTC. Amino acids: CSAKLGQGEFF.